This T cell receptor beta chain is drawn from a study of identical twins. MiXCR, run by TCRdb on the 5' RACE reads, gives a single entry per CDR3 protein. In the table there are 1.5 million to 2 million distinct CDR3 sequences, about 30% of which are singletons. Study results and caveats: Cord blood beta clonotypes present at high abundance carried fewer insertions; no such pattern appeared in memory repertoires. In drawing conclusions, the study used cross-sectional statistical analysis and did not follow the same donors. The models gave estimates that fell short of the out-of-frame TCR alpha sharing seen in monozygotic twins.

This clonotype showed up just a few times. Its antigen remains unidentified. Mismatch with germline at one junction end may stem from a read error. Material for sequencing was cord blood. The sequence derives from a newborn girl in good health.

The CDR3 coding sequence is TGTGCCAGCTCACCACCCGCGGGGAGCACAGATACGCAGTATTTT. Amino acids: CASSPPAGSTDTQYF. The rearrangement joins TRBV5-1 to TRBJ2-3; TRBD2 is a possible D gene (6 bases). CDR3 length: 15 residues. CDR1 is SGHRS, CDR2 YFSETQ, per germline.